This T cell receptor (beta chain) derives from a study of post-analysis software for immune sequencing data. Study conclusions and caveats: With F measure, samples from one preparation batch clustered together strongly. Patients had higher frequencies than controls of roughly five TRBV segments, including TRBV5-6, TRBV5-1 and TRBV20-1. Multiple sclerosis patients had significantly lower normalized Chao1 diversity than controls.

Carried by the TCR beta cDNA libraries were unique molecular identifiers. The source material, roughly 0.9 to 11 million T cells, gave rise to roughly 0.5 million cDNA molecules. TCRdb re-analysed the PCR reads in MiXCR, keeping a single row per CDR3 protein. The table lists approximately 730,000 distinct CDR3 sequences, roughly 50% of them singletons. Notes on this clonotype: Its specificity is not known.

V was cut by 5 bases and J by 3 bases, with 11 bases left in between. CDR3 length: 14 amino acids. The V gene's germline CDR1 is LNHNV and CDR2 YYDKDF (reference sequence). Material for sequencing was blood. The receptor was derived from a girl aged 5 to 17 with multiple sclerosis. The rearrangement uses TRBV15 and TRBJ2-1; D call uncertain. CDR3 amino acids: CATSGFPRYNEQFF. Written as DNA, the CDR3 is TGTGCCACCAGCGGATTCCCTCGCTACAATGAGCAGTTCTTC.